The clone carrying this TCR beta chain was observed a handful of times. This sample is drawn from a study of T cells in Graves' hyperthyroidism and ophthalmopathy. Diagnoses were established using clinical symptoms, serum thyroxine and TRAb, thyroid ultrasound and orbital computed tomography. There were TCR beta CDR3 regions amplified from RNA transcripts. First-round RT-PCR with HTBI primers amplified the TCR CDR3 region. From the multiplex PCR reads, TCRdb called clonotypes with MiXCR, one entry per CDR3 protein. The sample carries a few hundred thousand distinct CDR3 sequences, roughly 16% recorded once. The sequence came from a woman aged 40 to 49 with Graves' ophthalmopathy. Sequencing was performed on blood.

The CDR3 sequence is CASSTYTEAFF. In nucleotides, the CDR3 is TGTGCCAGCAGTACGTACACTGAAGCTTTCTTT. The rearrangement joins TRBV6-1 to TRBJ1-1, with no clear D. Germline V gene sequence: CDR1 MNHNS, CDR2 SASEGT. Trimming removed 5 bases from V and 3 bases from J, with 4 bases in between. The CDR3 runs 11 residues.